The T cell receptor (beta chain) under discussion was sequenced for a study of blood T cell dynamics during melanoma immunotherapy. Whole-study context: Standard first-line treatment here was pembrolizumab or nivolumab plus ipilimumab in metastatic melanoma.

Described time point: week 3, after first cycle of checkpoint inhibitor. Profiling relied on immunoSEQ multiplex PCR, and the TCRdb table lists in-frame clones only, not all of them. Here the sample spans over 10,000 clones, about 90% being singletons. CDR3 length: 11 amino acids. Germline loops: CDR1 SEHNR, CDR2 FQNEAQ (reference sequence). The chain recombines TRBV7-9 with TRBJ1-2, with a weak D call TRBD1 (5 bases). The receptor's source is a human donor with melanoma. The material was effector memory CD8+ T cells from blood, obtained from a patient treated with checkpoint blockade. The CDR3 here is CASGARGGYTF. The CDR3 coding sequence is TGTGCGTCCGGGGCTCGAGGCGGCTACACCTTC.